These 30 T cell receptor beta chains share one sample of origin, sequenced in a study of T-cell reconstitution after alpha-beta-depleted transplantation in children. Using unique molecular identifiers, the investigators prepared the TCRbeta library. Each CDR3 protein is one row after TCRdb ran MiXCR on the PCR reads. The table lists around 360,000 distinct CDR3 sequences, approximately 10% of them singletons, with around 2.5% in the top ten. Specimen: PBMCs from the stem cell graft donor, collected from the stem cell graft. These receptors originate from a human donor who donated a stem cell graft to a child with acute lymphoblastic leukemia.

This clonotype occurred many times. The J gene is TRBJ1-2, the V gene TRBV28; D remains ambiguous. V lost 6 bases and J lost 2, with 10 bases in between. CDR1 and CDR2 (germline): MDHEN, SYDVKM. CDR3 length: 13 residues. CDR3 in DNA: TGTGCCAGCAGCTTGACAACGAACTATGGCTACACCTTC. It yields the protein CASSLTTNYGYTF.

This clonotype was detected many times. This chain joins TRBV28 and TRBJ2-7; the match to TRBD2 covers 8 bases. Germline lookup yields CDR1 MDHEN and CDR2 SYDVKM. The CDR3 sequence is 14 residues long. Trimming removed 6 bases from V and 3 bases from J; junction bases left unmatched: 7. Written as DNA, the CDR3 is TGTGCCAGCAGACGAGCGGGAGAAAGCTACGAGCAGTACTTC. Translation gives CASRRAGESYEQYF.

V usage is TRBV7-8 and J usage is TRBJ2-5; a weak D match, TRBD1 (5 bases). Looked up from germline, CDR1 is SGHVS and CDR2 is FQNEAQ. This CDR3 contains 16 residues. V was cut by 5 bases and J by 3 bases, with 19 bases left in between. As DNA, the CDR3 is TGTGCCAGCAGCCCTAACCTAGGGGTTTCTAAAGAGACCCAGTACTTC. Translating it yields CASSPNLGVSKETQYF.

This clonotype has more than one count but fewer than ten. The chain employs TRBV27 and TRBJ1-1; possibly TRBD1 for D (5 bases). V dropped 9 bases and J dropped 4 bases, with 21 bases sitting between them. The CDR3 totals 15 residues. In germline, CDR1 is MNHEY, CDR2 SMNVEV (reference sequence). Here the CDR3 reads CASHLGVGGGTEAFF. CDR3 bases: TGTGCCAGTCACCTAGGGGTGGGGGGGGGCACTGAAGCTTTCTTT.

The chain links TRBV6-4 to TRBJ2-1; TRBD2 matches 10 bases. The J segment lost 3 bases and the V segment lost 3 bases, leaving 8 bases of the junction unmatched. Germline assignment: CDR1 MRHNA and CDR2 SNTAGT. This CDR3 has 17 amino acids. The CDR3 region is CASSDVVGTSVYNEQFF. The CDR3 nucleotides read TGTGCCAGCAGTGATGTGGTAGGGACTAGCGTCTACAATGAGCAGTTCTTC.

This clonotype occurred many times. J is TRBJ1-1 and V is TRBV5-1; D may be TRBD1 (5 bases). Trimming shortened V by 3 bases and J by 0 bases, and 15 bases separated the two germline ends. The CDR3 is 16 residues long. CDR1 and CDR2 from the germline V gene are SGHRS and YFSETQ. The CDR3 is CASSWGPSGMNTEAFF. CDR3 DNA sequence: TGCGCCAGCAGCTGGGGCCCATCGGGGATGAACACTGAAGCTTTCTTT. Looking up the rest from reference TRBV5-1 and TRBJ1-1 gives the full variable domain: KAGVTQTPRYLIKTRGQQVTLSCSPISGHRSVSWYQQTPGQGLQFLFEYFSETQRNKGNFPGRFSGRQFSNSRSEMNVSTLELGDSALYLCASSWGPSGMNTEAFFGQGTRLTVV.

This clonotype was detected only a few times. The V and J genes are TRBV29-1 and TRBJ1-1, with a tentative D call TRBD1 (5 bases). There are 14 residues in the CDR3. CDR1 and CDR2 from the germline V gene are SQVTM and ANQGSEA. V was cut by 2 bases and J by 3 bases, with 13 bases left in between. CDR3: CSVEWGGVDTEAFF. The CDR3 DNA sequence: TGCAGCGTTGAATGGGGGGGTGTCGACACTGAAGCTTTCTTT.

The CDR3 nucleotides read TGTGCCAGCACCACGGGCGGAGCACCTAGCACAGATACGCAGTATTTT. The encoded protein is CASTTGGAPSTDTQYF. The chain links TRBV6-2 or TRBV6-3 to TRBJ2-3; D unresolved. V lost 7 bases, J lost 0 bases, and 17 bases lay in between. The germline gives CDR1 MNHEY, CDR2 SVGEGT. CDR3 length: 16 amino acids.

This clonotype was seen only once. This chain links TRBV12-2 with TRBJ2-7. TRBV12-2 is a documented pseudogene. This CDR3 contains 8 residues. CDR3 protein: CAQYEQYF. CDR3 bases: TGTGCACAATACGAGCAGTACTTC.

At least ten counts were recorded for this clonotype. The V and J genes are TRBV7-9 and TRBJ2-7; 9 bases agree with TRBD1. The CDR3 runs 16 residues. Per germline, CDR1 SEHNR and CDR2 FQNEAQ (reference sequence). With V trimmed by 5 bases and J by 4 bases, 12 bases remained unmatched. The CDR3 reads CASSRELGTGSYEQYF. The CDR3 DNA sequence: TGTGCCAGCAGCCGAGAACTCGGGACAGGGTCTTACGAGCAGTACTTC.

Only a few counts were recorded for this clonotype. The rearrangement joins TRBV7-2 to TRBJ2-2, with D tentatively TRBD2 (5 bases). The V end lost 5 bases, the J end lost 3 bases, and 19 bases lay between the germline ends. The CDR3 is 17 amino acids. Germline V gene sequence: CDR1 SGHTA, CDR2 FQGNSA. CDR3 protein: CASSHPVASRYTGELFF. In DNA form, the CDR3 reads TGTGCCAGCAGCCACCCCGTGGCTAGCAGGTACACCGGGGAGCTGTTTTTT.

This sequence joins TRBV28 and TRBJ2-7, with D perhaps matching TRBD1 (6 bases). V was cut by 5 bases and J by 3 bases, with 17 bases left in between. Germline V gene lookup returns CDR1 MDHEN and CDR2 SYDVKM. The CDR3 spans 15 residues. This CDR3 reads CASSQTGTGRYEQYF. The CDR3 coding sequence is TGTGCCAGCAGTCAAACAGGGACGGGGCGCTACGAGCAGTACTTC.

The table lists this clonotype with many counts. CDR3 protein: CASSLGQGGYEQYF. In DNA, the CDR3 is TGCGCCAGCAGCTTGGGACAGGGGGGCTACGAGCAGTACTTC. The J gene is TRBJ2-7, the V gene TRBV5-1; TRBD1 matches 9 bases. CDR1 is SGHRS, CDR2 YFSETQ, per germline. Trimming removed 0 bases from V and 3 bases from J; junction bases left unmatched: 1. CDR3 length equals 14 residues.

This clonotype was detected only a few times. The chain links TRBV12-3 or TRBV12-4 to TRBJ2-3; D tentatively reads TRBD1 or TRBD2 (5 bases each). The CDR3 consists of 15 residues. Trimming removed 5 bases at V and 0 bases at J, with 12 bases between. CDR3 coding DNA: TGTGCCAGCAGTCCACGAGGGGCTAGCACAGATACGCAGTATTTT. Protein product: CASSPRGASTDTQYF.

This clonotype came up a few times. The rearrangement links TRBV20-1 to TRBJ2-2; tentatively, D is TRBD1 (6 bases). There are 16 residues in the CDR3. V lost 3 bases, J lost 0 bases, and 14 bases lay in between. The V gene's germline CDR1 is DFQATT and CDR2 SNEGSKA (reference sequence). CDR3 region: CSASRSGHSNTGELFF. In DNA form, the CDR3 reads TGCAGTGCTAGTCGCTCGGGACACTCGAACACCGGGGAGCTGTTTTTT.

The chain combines TRBV5-1 with TRBJ1-1; no definite D call. There are 15 residues in the CDR3. From germline, CDR1 is SGHRS and CDR2 YFSETQ. Trimming removed 6 bases from V and 2 bases from J, with 17 bases in between. This chain's CDR3 is CASTPVGGANTEAFF. The CDR3 DNA reads TGCGCCAGCACCCCCGTGGGAGGAGCAAACACTGAAGCTTTCTTT.

This clonotype was seen ten or more times. The chain combines TRBV28 with TRBJ1-2; maybe TRBD1 (6 bases). The CDR3 spans 12 residues. Trimming cost V 7 bases and J 4 bases, with 10 bases left between them. Germline CDR1 MDHEN, CDR2 SYDVKM. The CDR3 sequence: CASMGGGYGYTF. The CDR3 DNA reads TGTGCCAGCATGGGAGGGGGCTATGGCTACACCTTC.

This clonotype has ten or more counts. The chain uses TRBV5-1 and TRBJ1-5, with TRBD1 as a possible D gene (6 bases). CDR3 length: 15 amino acids. V was pared by 1 base and J by 7 bases, with 15 bases between. Per the germline V gene, CDR1 is SGHRS and CDR2 is YFSETQ. DNA of the CDR3: TGCGCCAGCAGCTTGCGAGCAGGGGAAGGACAGCCCCAGCATTTT. Translated: CASSLRAGEGQPQHF.

This clonotype turned up a few times. The chain combines TRBV5-1 with TRBJ1-6; D is undetermined. Germline CDR1 and CDR2: SGHRS and YFSETQ. The CDR3 has 13 amino acids. V was cut by 4 bases and J by 9 bases, with 11 bases left in between. The CDR3 bases are TGCGCCAGCAGCCTAGCAGGATTTTCACCCCTCCACTTT. Protein: CASSLAGFSPLHF.

This clonotype came up many times. The V gene is TRBV25-1, the J gene TRBJ2-7; D gene ambiguous. Trimming left V 1 base short and J 4 bases short, with 5 bases between. CDR1 is MGHDK and CDR2 is SYGVNS in the germline V gene. The CDR3 length is 12 residues. The CDR3 sequence is CASSELGYEQYF. The CDR3 nucleotides read TGTGCCAGCAGTGAATTAGGATACGAGCAGTACTTC.

CDR3: CSVERGKNPYEQYF. Here the CDR3 DNA reads TGCAGCGTTGAGCGGGGGAAGAATCCCTACGAGCAGTACTTC. The gene calls are TRBV29-1 and TRBJ2-7, with TRBD2 matching over 7 bases. CDR1 SQVTM and CDR2 ANQGSEA come from the germline V gene. The CDR3 length is 14 residues. V gave up 3 bases and J gave up 2 bases; unmatched junction bases: 7.

This clonotype was detected ten times or more. The chain combines TRBV2 with TRBJ2-1; D may be TRBD2 (6 bases). This CDR3 comprises 12 residues. Germline V gene lookup returns CDR1 SNHLY and CDR2 FYNNEI. V was pared by 5 bases and J by 8 bases, with 10 bases between. In DNA, the CDR3 is TGTGCCAGCAGTCCACTAGCCTATGAGCAGTTCTTC. It specifies CASSPLAYEQFF. Using reference TRBV2 and TRBJ2-1 for the parts outside the CDR3, the full variable domain is EPEVTQTPSHQVTQMGQEVILRCVPISNHLYFYWYRQILGQKVEFLVSFYNNEISEKSEIFDDQFSVERPDGSNFTLKIRSTKLEDSAMYFCASSPLAYEQFFGPGTRLTVL.

J is TRBJ2-2 and V is TRBV6-4, with 14 nucleotides matching TRBD2. After removal of 8 bases from V and 4 bases from J, the junction contained 27 bases not matched to a gene. In germline, CDR1 is MRHNA, CDR2 SNTAGT. CDR3 length equals 23 residues. The CDR3 DNA reads TGTGCCAGCGCCGGCCTAACCGGGACTAGCGGGAGCGGGAGAGTTTTTATCACCGGGGAGCTGTTTTTT. It specifies CASAGLTGTSGSGRVFITGELFF.

This clonotype has only a few counts. The rearrangement uses TRBV3-1 and TRBJ2-2, with TRBD2 as a possible D gene (5 bases). Germline V gene data show CDR1 as LGHDT and CDR2 as YNNKEL (reference sequence). The V and J ends lost 3 bases and 6 bases respectively, with 11 bases between them. CDR3 length: 14 amino acids. CDR3 region: CASSHRERAGELFF. The CDR3 bases are TGTGCCAGCAGCCATCGGGAAAGAGCCGGGGAGCTGTTTTTT.

The chain uses TRBV15 and TRBJ2-5; 10 nucleotides align to TRBD1. CDR3 length: 16 amino acids. V was clipped by 8 bases and J by 5 bases; unmatched bases: 14. The germline V gene encodes CDR1 LNHNV and CDR2 YYDKDF (reference sequence). The CDR3 sequence: CATAKWVTGGGETQYF. The CDR3, as DNA: TGTGCCACCGCAAAGTGGGTGACAGGGGGCGGCGAGACCCAGTACTTC. Filled out from reference TRBV15 and TRBJ2-5, the complete variable domain reads DAMVIQNPRYQVTQFGKPVTLSCSQTLNHNVMYWYQQKSSQAPKLLFHYYDKDFNNEADTPDNFQSRRPNTSFCFLDIRSPGLGDTAMYLCATAKWVTGGGETQYFGPGTRLLVL.

V is TRBV7-2 and J is TRBJ2-5; possibly TRBD1 or TRBD2 for D (7 bases each). V was cut by 5 bases and J by 4 bases, with 17 bases left in between. The CDR3 length is 15 residues. Per germline, CDR1 SGHTA and CDR2 FQGNSA. CDR3 bases: TGTGCCAGCAGCACTTCAGGGGGGGTGGGAGAGACCCAGTACTTC. It codes for CASSTSGGVGETQYF.

This rearrangement joins TRBV12-3 or TRBV12-4 to TRBJ2-7, with D perhaps matching TRBD2 (5 bases). The V gene lost 6 bases and the J gene lost 0 bases, with 12 bases spanning the gap. The CDR3 extends over 14 amino acids. CDR3 in DNA: TGTGCCAGCAGGCTCTTAGGGAGCTCCTACGAGCAGTACTTC. Its protein product is CASRLLGSSYEQYF.

This clonotype was counted between two and nine times. The V and J genes are TRBV12-3 or TRBV12-4 and TRBJ2-5; either TRBD1 or TRBD2 may fit D (5 bases each). The CDR3 has 15 amino acids. V was trimmed by 0 bases and J by 3 bases, leaving 11 bases between them. CDR3 sequence reads: CASSLAAMGEETQYF. The CDR3 coding sequence is TGTGCCAGCAGTTTAGCAGCTATGGGGGAAGAGACCCAGTACTTC.

This clonotype was detected only a few times. V usage is TRBV29-1 and J usage is TRBJ2-1, with 13 bases aligning to TRBD2. The junction had 9 bases not matched to a gene; V was cut back by 5 bases and J by 11 bases. The CDR3 spans 14 residues. Germline CDR1 SQVTM, CDR2 ANQGSEA. CDR3: CSVRPGLAGTKQFF. Written as DNA, the CDR3 is TGCAGCGTTCGTCCGGGACTAGCGGGGACGAAGCAGTTCTTC.

The CDR3 region has the DNA TGTGCCAGCAGCGGACAGGGCTGGAACACTGAAGCTTTCTTT. Translating gives CASSGQGWNTEAFF. This chain links TRBV7-9 with TRBJ1-1, with TRBD1 matching over 8 bases. The CDR3 is made up of 14 amino acids. J lost 1 base, V lost 5 bases, and 3 bases had no gene match. Germline V gives CDR1 SEHNR, CDR2 FQNEAQ (reference sequence).